Following are 2 T cell receptor beta chains from one sample sequenced in a study of CD8+CD57+ T cells in acquired aplastic anemia. The template for TCR beta VDJ and CDR3 sequence profiling was genomic DNA. A single record per CDR3 protein comes from TCRdb applying MiXCR to the reads. The table has hundreds of thousands of distinct CDR3 sequences, approximately 58% seen once; the top ten hold around 1.3%. CD8+CD57+ cell expansion had been shown by flow cytometry in patients chosen for sequencing. Sequenced input: sorted CD4+, CD8+, or CD8+CD57+ T cells (not recorded which) from PBMCs. These receptors were obtained from a human donor with aplastic anemia.

This clonotype was detected a few times. This rearrangement joins TRBV3-1 to TRBJ2-1; 12 bases align to TRBD2. The CDR3 extends over 15 amino acids. Losses at the gene ends were 6 bases for V and 5 bases for J; bases not matched to a gene: 5. CDR1 and CDR2 from the germline V gene are LGHDT and YNNKEL (reference sequence). The CDR3 here is CASRDTSGGNNEQFF. The CDR3 DNA reads as TGTGCCAGCAGGGACACTAGCGGGGGGAACAATGAGCAGTTCTTC.

CDR3 nucleotide sequence: TGCGCCAGCAGTGAATCCCCCACAGATACGCAGTATTTT. Protein product: CASSESPTDTQYF. V is TRBV10-2 and J is TRBJ2-3; D unclear. The CDR3 runs to 13 residues. Germline V gene sequence: CDR1 WSHSY, CDR2 SAAADI. V lost 3 bases and J lost 2, with 6 bases in between.